This passage covers 5 T cell receptor beta chains from one sample sequenced in a study of Graves' ophthalmopathy and Graves' hyperthyroidism. Researchers took RNA transcripts and amplified TCR beta CDR3 regions from them. The library came from an HTBI-primed first-round RT-PCR and a second-round multiplex PCR. TCRdb analysed the multiplex PCR reads with MiXCR anew, one entry per CDR3 protein. The table includes around 43,000 distinct CDR3 sequences, 52% detected once. Sequences were obtained from peripheral blood. The receptors derive from an adult man with Graves' ophthalmopathy.

This clonotype came up many times. V and J are TRBV6-2 or TRBV6-3 and TRBJ2-7; TRBD1 aligns across 7 bases. This CDR3 spans 10 amino acids. Germline CDR1 MNHEY, CDR2 SVGEGT. J lost 7 bases, V lost 8 bases, and 2 bases had no gene match. The CDR3 bases are TGTGCCAGCCCAGGGGGTGAGCAGTACGTC. Its translation is CASPGGEQYV.

The chain links TRBV2 to TRBJ2-7; D possibly corresponds to TRBD2 (6 bases). V was shortened by 4 bases and J by 7 bases, with 14 bases between the two germline ends. The length of the CDR3 is 13 residues. The germline gives CDR1 SNHLY, CDR2 FYNNEI. The CDR3 loop is CASSVGWTNEQYF. The CDR3 DNA is TGTGCCAGCAGTGTGGGGTGGACTAATGAGCAGTACTTC.

The sample holds one count of this clonotype. One end of the junction is discordant with germline, which a read error may explain. V usage is TRBV5-1 and J usage is TRBJ2-7, with D possibly being TRBD2 (6 bases). Germline V gives CDR1 SGHRS, CDR2 YFSETQ. This CDR3 comprises 17 residues. The CDR3 spells CASSTEPRDWGSYGQYF. CDR3 in DNA: TGCGCCAGCAGTACCGAACCTAGGGACTGGGGCTCCTACGGGCAGTACTTC.

This clonotype came up many times. The V gene is TRBV20-1, the J gene TRBJ2-3; 7 positions agree with TRBD1. V shed 0 bases, J shed 9 bases, and the junction held 6 bases outside the gene matches. The CDR3 consists of 13 residues. Germline V gene data show CDR1 as DFQATT and CDR2 as SNEGSKA (reference sequence). CDR3 amino acids: CSARDPTGTTQYF. CDR3 coding DNA: TGCAGTGCTAGAGATCCGACAGGGACCACGCAGTATTTT.

The chain couples TRBV13 to TRBJ2-3; 7 bases map to TRBD2. Germline assignment: CDR1 PRHDT and CDR2 FYEKMQ (reference sequence). The trim removed 3 bases at V and 4 bases at J, leaving 10 bases unmatched. This CDR3 has 16 residues. The CDR3 coding sequence is TGTGCCAGCAGCTTGATCAGCGGGATTTCGGCAGATACGCAGTATTTT. It codes for CASSLISGISADTQYF.